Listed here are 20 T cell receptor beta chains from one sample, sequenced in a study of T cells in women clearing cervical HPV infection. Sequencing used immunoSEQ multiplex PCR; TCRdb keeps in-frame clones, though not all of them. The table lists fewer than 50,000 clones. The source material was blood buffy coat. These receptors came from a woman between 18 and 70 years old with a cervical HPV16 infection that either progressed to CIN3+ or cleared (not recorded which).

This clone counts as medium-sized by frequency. The chain's CDR3 is CASSYLQGRHIQYF. The CDR3 DNA, read in part, is TGTGCCAGCAGTTACCTACAGGGCCGACACATT. V is TRBV6-2 or TRBV6-3 and J is TRBJ2-4; possible D gene TRBD1, 6 bases. The CDR3 end is not reached by the read, which stops 3 residues before it; the germline J gene fills it in. The CDR3 contains 14 residues. In germline, CDR1 is MNHEY, CDR2 SVGEGT. V shed 2 bases and J shed 8 bases, with 13 bases lying between them.

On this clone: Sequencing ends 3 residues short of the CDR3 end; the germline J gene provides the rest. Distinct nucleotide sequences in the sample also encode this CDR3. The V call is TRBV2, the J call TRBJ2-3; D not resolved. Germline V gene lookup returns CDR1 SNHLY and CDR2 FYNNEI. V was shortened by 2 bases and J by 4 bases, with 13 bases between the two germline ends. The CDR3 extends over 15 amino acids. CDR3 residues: CASSEIPRWADTQYF. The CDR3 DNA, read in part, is TGTGCCAGCAGTGAAATACCCAGGTGGGCAGATACG.

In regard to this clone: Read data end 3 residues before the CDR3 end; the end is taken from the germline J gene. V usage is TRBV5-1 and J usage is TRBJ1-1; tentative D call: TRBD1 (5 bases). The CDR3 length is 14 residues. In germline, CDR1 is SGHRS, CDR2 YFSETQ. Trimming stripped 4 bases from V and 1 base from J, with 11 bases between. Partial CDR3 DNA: TGCGCCAGCAGCCGGGGGGGGTCGAACACTGAA. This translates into CASSRGGSNTE. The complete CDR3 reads CASSRGGSNTEAFF.

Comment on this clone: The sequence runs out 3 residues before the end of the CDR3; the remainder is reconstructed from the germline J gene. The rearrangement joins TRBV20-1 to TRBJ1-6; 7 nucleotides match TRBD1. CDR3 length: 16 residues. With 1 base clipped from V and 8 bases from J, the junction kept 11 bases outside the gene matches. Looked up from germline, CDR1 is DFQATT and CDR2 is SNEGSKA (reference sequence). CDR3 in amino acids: CSARGGQRRADSPLHF. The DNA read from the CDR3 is TGCAGTGCTAGAGGGGGACAGAGGCGGGCGGATTCACCC.

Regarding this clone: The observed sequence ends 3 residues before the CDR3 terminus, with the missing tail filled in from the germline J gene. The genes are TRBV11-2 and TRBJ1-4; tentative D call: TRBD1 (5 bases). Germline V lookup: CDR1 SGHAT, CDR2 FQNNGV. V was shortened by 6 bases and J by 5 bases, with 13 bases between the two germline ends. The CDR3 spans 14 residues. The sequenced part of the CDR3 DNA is TGTGCCAGCAGTAGGGGAGGGTTGAATGAAAAA. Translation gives CASSRGGLNEK. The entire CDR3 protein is CASSRGGLNEKLFF.

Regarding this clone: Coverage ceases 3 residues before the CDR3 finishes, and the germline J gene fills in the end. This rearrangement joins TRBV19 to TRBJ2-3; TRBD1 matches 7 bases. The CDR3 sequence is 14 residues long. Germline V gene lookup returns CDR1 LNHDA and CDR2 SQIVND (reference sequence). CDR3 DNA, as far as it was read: TGTGCCAGTAGCGCAGGGGTGTCCAGGGGGACG. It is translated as CASSAGVSRGT. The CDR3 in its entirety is CASSAGVSRGTQYF.

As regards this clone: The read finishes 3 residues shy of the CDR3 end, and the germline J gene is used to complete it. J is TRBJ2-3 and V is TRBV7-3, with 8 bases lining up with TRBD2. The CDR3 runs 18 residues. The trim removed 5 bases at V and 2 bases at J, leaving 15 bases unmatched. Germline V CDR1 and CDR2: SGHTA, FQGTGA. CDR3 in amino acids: CASSPGTRRVLVTDTQYF. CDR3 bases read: TGTGCCAGCAGCCCCGGGACTAGAAGGGTTCTAGTCACAGATACG.

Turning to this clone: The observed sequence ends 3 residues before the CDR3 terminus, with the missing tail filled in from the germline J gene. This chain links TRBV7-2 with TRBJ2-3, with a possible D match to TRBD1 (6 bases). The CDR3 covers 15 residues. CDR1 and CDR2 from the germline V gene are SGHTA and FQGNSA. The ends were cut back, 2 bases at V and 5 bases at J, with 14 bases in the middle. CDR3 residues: CASSLRGGQRDTQYF. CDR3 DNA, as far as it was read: TGTGCCAGCAGCTTAAGAGGTGGACAGAGAGATACG.

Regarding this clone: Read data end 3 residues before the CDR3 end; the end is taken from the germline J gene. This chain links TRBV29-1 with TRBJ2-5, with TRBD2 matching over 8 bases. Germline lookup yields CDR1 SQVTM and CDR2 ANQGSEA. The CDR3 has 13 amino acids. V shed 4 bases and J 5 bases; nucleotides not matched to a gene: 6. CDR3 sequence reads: CSVAPAGAETQYF. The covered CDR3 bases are TGCAGCGTTGCCCCAGCGGGAGCGGAGACC.

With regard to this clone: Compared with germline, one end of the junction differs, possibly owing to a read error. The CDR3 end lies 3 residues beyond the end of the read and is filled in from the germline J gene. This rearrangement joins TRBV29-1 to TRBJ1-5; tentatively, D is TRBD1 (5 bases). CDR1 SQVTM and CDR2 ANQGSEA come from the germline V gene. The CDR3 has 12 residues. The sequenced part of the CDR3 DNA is TGCAGCGCTGAAGGGCCAGGGCAGCCC. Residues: CSAEGPGQP. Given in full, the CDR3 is CSAEGPGQPQHF.

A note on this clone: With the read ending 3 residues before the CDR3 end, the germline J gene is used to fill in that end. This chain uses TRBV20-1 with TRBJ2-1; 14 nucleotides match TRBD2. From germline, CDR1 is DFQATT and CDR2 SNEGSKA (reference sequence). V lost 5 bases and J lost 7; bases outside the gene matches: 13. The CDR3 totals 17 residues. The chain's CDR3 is CSAPGQTSGRAKNEQFF. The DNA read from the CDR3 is TGCAGTGCTCCAGGGCAGACTAGCGGGAGGGCTAAGAATGAG.

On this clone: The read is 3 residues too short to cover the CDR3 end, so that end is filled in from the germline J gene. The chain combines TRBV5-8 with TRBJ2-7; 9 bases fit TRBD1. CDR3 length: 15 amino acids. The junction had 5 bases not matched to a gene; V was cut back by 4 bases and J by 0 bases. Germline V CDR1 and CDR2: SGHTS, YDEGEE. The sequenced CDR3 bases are TGTGCCAGCAGCATCGGGACAGGGTTCTCCTACGAG. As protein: CASSIGTGFSYE. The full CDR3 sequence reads CASSIGTGFSYEQYF.

The covered CDR3 bases are TGTGCCAGCAGCCATGCTCTTAGGGGAAACGTCAATGAG. Amino acid sequence: CASSHALRGNVNE. The complete CDR3 protein is CASSHALRGNVNEQFF. This chain joins TRBV4-2 and TRBJ2-1; TRBD1 is a possible D gene (5 bases). The sequence runs out 3 residues before the end of the CDR3; the remainder is reconstructed from the germline J gene. CDR1 and CDR2 (germline): LGHNA, YNFKEQ. The CDR3 consists of 16 residues. Between the trimmed V and J ends, which lost 3 bases and 6 bases, there was a span of 18 bases.

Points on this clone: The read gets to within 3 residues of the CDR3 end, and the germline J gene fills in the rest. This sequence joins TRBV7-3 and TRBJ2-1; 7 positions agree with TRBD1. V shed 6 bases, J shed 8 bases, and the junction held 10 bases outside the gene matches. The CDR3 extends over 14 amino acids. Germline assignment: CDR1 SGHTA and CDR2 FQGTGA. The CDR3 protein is CASRPDRVSDEQFF. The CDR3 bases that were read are TGTGCCAGCAGACCTGACAGGGTTTCGGATGAG.

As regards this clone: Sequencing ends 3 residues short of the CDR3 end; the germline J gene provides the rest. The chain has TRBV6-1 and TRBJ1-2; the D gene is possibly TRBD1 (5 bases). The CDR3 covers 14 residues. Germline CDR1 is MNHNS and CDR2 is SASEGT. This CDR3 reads CASSEGTSQVGYTF. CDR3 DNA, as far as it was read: TGTGCCAGCAGTGAAGGGACATCTCAAGTGGGC.

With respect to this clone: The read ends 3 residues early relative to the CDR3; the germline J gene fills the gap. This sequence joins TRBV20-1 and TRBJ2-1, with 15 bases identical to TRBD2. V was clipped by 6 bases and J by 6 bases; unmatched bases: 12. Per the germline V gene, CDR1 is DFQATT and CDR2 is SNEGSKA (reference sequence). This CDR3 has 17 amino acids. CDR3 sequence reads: CSATRTSGRARGNEQFF. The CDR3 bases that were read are TGCAGTGCCACAAGGACTAGCGGGAGGGCCAGGGGCAATGAG.

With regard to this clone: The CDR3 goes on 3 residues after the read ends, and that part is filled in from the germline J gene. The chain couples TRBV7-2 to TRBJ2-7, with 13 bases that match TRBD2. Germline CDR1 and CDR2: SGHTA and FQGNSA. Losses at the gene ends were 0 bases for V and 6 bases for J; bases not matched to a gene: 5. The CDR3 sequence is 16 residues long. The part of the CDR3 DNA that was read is TGTGCCAGCAGCTTAGCTGGACTAGCGGGAGCTCGCGAG. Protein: CASSLAGLAGARE. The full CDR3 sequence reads CASSLAGLAGAREQYF.

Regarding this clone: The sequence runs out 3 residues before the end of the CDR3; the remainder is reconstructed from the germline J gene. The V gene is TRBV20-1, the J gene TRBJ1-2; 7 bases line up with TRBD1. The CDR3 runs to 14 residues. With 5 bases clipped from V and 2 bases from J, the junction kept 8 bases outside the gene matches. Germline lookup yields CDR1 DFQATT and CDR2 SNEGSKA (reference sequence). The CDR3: CSAPPGGGNYGYTF. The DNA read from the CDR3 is TGCAGTGCTCCCCCGGGAGGGGGCAACTATGGC.

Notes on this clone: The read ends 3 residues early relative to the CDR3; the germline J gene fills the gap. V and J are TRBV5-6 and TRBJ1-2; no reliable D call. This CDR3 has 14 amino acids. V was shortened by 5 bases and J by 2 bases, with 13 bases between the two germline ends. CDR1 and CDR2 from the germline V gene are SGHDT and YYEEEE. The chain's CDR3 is CASSQPRGNYGYTF. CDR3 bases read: TGTGCCAGCAGTCAACCGAGAGGGAACTATGGC.

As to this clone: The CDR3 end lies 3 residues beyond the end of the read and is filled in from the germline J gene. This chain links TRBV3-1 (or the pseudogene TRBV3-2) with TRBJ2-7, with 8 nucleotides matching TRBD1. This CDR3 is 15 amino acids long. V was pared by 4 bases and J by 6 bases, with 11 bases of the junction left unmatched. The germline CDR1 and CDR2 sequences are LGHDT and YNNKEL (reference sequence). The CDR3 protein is CASSRKTGDMGEQYF. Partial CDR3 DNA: TGTGCCAGCAGCCGAAAGACAGGGGATATGGGCGAG.